This T cell receptor beta chain stems from a study of shared clonotypes between healthy human individuals. Study conclusions and caveats: The genetic and exposure-history diversity represented was limited by few donors. The authors expected sequencing depth to affect clonotype sharing among donors. Generally, naive subsets (rather than memory subsets) showed larger estimated richness.

V lost 0 bases to trimming and J lost 4 bases, with 7 bases between them. The V gene's germline CDR1 is SGHRS and CDR2 YFSETQ. The CDR3 is 13 amino acids. Comment on this clone: Its matching antigen is unknown. This CDR3 is also generated by other DNA sequences in the sample.

Sequencing was performed with immunoSEQ multiplex PCR; in TCRdb, only in-frame clones are kept and a portion is missing. This table has millions of clones, roughly 92% appearing once. Each of the donors was a healthy adult who was HIV-negative and had not had a recent acute infection or vaccination. Specimen: naive CD4+ T cells sorted from blood. The sample's subset: CD45RA+ positively selected. This receptor was identified in a young man in good health. This sequence joins TRBV5-1 and TRBJ1-2; D uncertain. The CDR3, as DNA: TGCGCCAGCAGCTTGGACGGAGGCTATGGCTACACCTTC. This codes for CASSLDGGYGYTF.